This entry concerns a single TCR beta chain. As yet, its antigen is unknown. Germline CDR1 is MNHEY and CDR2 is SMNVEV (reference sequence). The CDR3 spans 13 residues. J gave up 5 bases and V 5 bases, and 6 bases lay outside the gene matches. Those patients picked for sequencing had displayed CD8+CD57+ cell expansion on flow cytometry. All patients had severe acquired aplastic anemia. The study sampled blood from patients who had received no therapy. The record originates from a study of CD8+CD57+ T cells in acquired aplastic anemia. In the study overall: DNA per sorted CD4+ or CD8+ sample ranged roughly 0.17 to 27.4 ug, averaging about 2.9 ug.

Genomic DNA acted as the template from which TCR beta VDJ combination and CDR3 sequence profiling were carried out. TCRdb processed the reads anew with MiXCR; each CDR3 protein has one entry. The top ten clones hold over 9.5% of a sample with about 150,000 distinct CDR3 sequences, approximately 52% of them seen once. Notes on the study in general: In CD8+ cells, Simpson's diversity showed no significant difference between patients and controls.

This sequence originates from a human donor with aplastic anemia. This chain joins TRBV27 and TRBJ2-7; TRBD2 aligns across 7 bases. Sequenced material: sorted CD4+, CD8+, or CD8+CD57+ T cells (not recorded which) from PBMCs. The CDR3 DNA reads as TGTGCCAGCAGTAGTTCTCTAGCGGACGAGCAGTACTTC. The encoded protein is CASSSSLADEQYF.